The sequence of this T cell receptor beta chain was determined in a study of CD8 T cells in Susac syndrome. Random hexamers were used to reverse transcribe roughly 0.45 to 1 ug of RNA. TCRdb used MiXCR to reprocess the immunoSEQ multiplex PCR reads, holding one entry per CDR3 protein. This table holds roughly 150,000 distinct CDR3 sequences, more than 90% found once. Only one count was recorded for this clonotype. This CDR3 is 10 amino acids long. Trimming took off 0 bases at V and 7 bases at J, with 4 bases between the two ends. The germline V gene has CDR1 DFQATT and CDR2 SNEGSKA (reference sequence).

The chain joins TRBV20-1 to TRBJ2-7; D uncertain. The specimen sequenced was CD4+ T cells from PBMCs. The sequence derives from a human donor with Susac syndrome. CDR3 loop: CSARDLEQYF. The CDR3 coding sequence is TGCAGTGCTAGAGATTTGGAGCAGTACTTC.